A selection of T cell receptor beta chains follows, all from one sample in a study of T cell responses to AZD1222 COVID-19 vaccine. TCRdb keeps only in-frame clones here, not all; method: immunoSEQ multiplex PCR. The profile shows roughly 200,000 clones, 90% to 95% of them singletons. The specimen comprised peripheral blood, sampled 28 days after the second AZD1222 dose. These receptors originate from an adult who received the AZD1222 COVID-19 vaccine. The CDR3 runs from the conserved cysteine through the conserved F or W. D genes are given only for firm matches.

>NA|14|TRBJ2-7|TRBV4-1
TGCGCCAGCAGCCAAGTGGCTGGGGAAGGGGAGCAGTACTTC
CASSQVAGEGEQYF
>TRBD2|17|TRBJ2-5|TRBV5-1
TGCGCCAGCAGCTTGGTGTCGTGGACTAGCATAGTAGAGACCCAGTACTTC
CASSLVSWTSIVETQYF
>NA|17|TRBJ2-5|TRBV7-9
TGTGCCAGCAGCATAGGGGACAGAGGCGGGGGCCAAGAGACCCAGTACTTC
CASSIGDRGGGQETQYF
>TRBD1|14|TRBJ2-5|TRBV27
TGTGCCAGCAGTGTGCGGGACAGGGGGCAGACCCAGTACTTC
CASSVRDRGQTQYF
>NA|13|TRBJ2-2|TRBV10-3
TGTGCCATCAGTGGACAGGCCCCCGGGGAGCTGTTTTTT
CAISGQAPGELFF
>NA|15|TRBJ2-5|TRBV14
TGTGCCAGCAGCCAAGACGGGGCTATGGCAGAGACCCAGTACTTC
CASSQDGAMAETQYF
>NA|15|TRBJ2-7|TRBV7-9
TGTGCCAGCAGCTTAGATGTGGGGGCGCGGGGCGAGCAGTACTTC
CASSLDVGARGEQYF
>TRBD2|16|TRBJ2-1|TRBV5-4
TGTGCCAGCAGCTTGGTTAGCGGGAGGGCCTTTGATGAGCAGTTCTTC
CASSLVSGRAFDEQFF
>NA|11|TRBJ1-2|TRBV5-4
TGTGCCAGCAGCTGGGGCACTGGCTACACCTTC
CASSWGTGYTF
>TRBD2|14|TRBJ2-1|TRBV19
TGTGCCAGTACTCTCGCGGGAGGGTACAATGAGCAGTTCTTC
CASTLAGGYNEQFF
>NA|12|TRBJ1-1|TRBV29-1
TGCAGCGTTGCCAGGAGGAACACTGAAGCTTTCTTT
CSVARRNTEAFF
>NA|15|TRBJ1-5|TRBV28
TGTGCCAGCAGATTCCCCGGGACAACCGATCAGCCCCAGCATTTT
CASRFPGTTDQPQHF
>TRBD1|17|TRBJ1-5|TRBV28
TGTGCCAGCAGTCCTCAATTTGGGACAGGGGGCAATCAGCCCCAGCATTTT
CASSPQFGTGGNQPQHF